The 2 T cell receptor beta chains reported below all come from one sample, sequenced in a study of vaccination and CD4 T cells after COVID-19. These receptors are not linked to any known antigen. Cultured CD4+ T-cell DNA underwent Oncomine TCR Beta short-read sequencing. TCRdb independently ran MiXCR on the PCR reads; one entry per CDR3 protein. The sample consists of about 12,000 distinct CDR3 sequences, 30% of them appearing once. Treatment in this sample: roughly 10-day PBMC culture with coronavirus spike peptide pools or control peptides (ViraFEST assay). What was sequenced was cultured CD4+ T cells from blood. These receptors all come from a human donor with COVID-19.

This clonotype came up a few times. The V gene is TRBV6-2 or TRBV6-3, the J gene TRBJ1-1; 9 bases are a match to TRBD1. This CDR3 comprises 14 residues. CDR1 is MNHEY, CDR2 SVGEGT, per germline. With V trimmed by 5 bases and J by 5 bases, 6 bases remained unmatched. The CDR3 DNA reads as TGTGCCAGCAGTCGAGGGACAGGGAGGACTGAAGCTTTCTTT. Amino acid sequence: CASSRGTGRTEAFF.

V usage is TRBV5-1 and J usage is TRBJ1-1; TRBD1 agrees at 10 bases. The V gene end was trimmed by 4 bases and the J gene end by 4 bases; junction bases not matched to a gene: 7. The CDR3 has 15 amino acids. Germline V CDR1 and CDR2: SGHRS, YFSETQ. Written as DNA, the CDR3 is TGCGCCAGCAGCCCAAGGACAGGGGGTGGCACTGAAGCTTTCTTT. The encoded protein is CASSPRTGGGTEAFF.